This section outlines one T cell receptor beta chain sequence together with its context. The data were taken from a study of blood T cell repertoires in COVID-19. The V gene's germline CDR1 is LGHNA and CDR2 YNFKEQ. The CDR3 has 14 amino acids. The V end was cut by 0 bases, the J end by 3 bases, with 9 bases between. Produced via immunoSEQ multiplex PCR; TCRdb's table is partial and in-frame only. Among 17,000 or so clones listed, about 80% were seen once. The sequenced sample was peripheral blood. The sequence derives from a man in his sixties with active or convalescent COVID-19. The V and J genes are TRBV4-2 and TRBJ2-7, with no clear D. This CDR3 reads CASSQDLTDYEQYF. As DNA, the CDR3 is TGTGCCAGCAGCCAAGATCTAACAGACTACGAGCAGTACTTC.